Shown below are 5 T cell receptor beta chains from a single sample sequenced in a study of T cells in Graves' hyperthyroidism and ophthalmopathy. Amplified TCR beta CDR3 regions derived from RNA transcripts. First-round RT-PCR with HTBI primers amplified the TCR CDR3 region. TCRdb redid the calling of the multiplex PCR reads with MiXCR, one entry per CDR3 protein. The sample records a few hundred thousand distinct CDR3 sequences, approximately 14% being singletons. Sequencing used blood. The receptors were gathered from a woman aged 40 to 50 with Graves' ophthalmopathy.

This clonotype was recorded at least ten times. The J gene is TRBJ2-7, the V gene TRBV12-3 or TRBV12-4; no clear D gene. This CDR3 spans 13 amino acids. V lost 4 bases and J 3 bases, leaving 10 bases between the germline ends. As DNA, the CDR3 is TGTGCCAGCAGTTCCCCCCCGGGCTACGAGCAGTACTTC. It codes for CASSSPPGYEQYF.

This clonotype was picked up many times. The rearrangement uses TRBV12-5 and TRBJ2-1; 8 bases agree with TRBD2. J gave up 2 bases and V 6 bases, and 12 bases lay outside the gene matches. Germline V gene data show CDR1 as LGHNT and CDR2 as FRNRAP. The length of the CDR3 is 17 residues. The DNA for the CDR3 is TGTGCTAGTGGGATTGAGGGCGGGAGGACGCCCTACAATGAGCAGTTCTTC. Its translation: CASGIEGGRTPYNEQFF.

This clonotype was seen many times. The J gene is TRBJ2-5, the V gene TRBV29-1; D is possibly TRBD2 (5 bases). V lost 1 base, J lost 4 bases, and 10 bases lay in between. The CDR3 runs 13 residues. The V gene's germline CDR1 is SQVTM and CDR2 ANQGSEA. The CDR3 DNA sequence: TGCAGCGTTGAAGGAGGGTTGGGAGAGACCCAGTACTTC. Its protein product is CSVEGGLGETQYF.

This clonotype has a handful of counts. The gene calls are TRBV5-1 and TRBJ2-5, with D possibly matching TRBD1 (5 bases). From germline, CDR1 is SGHRS and CDR2 YFSETQ. Trimming shortened V by 4 bases and J by 0 bases, and 13 bases separated the two germline ends. The CDR3 totals 15 residues. CDR3 sequence: CASSPPSGYQETQYF. For the CDR3, the DNA is TGCGCCAGCAGCCCCCCTTCAGGGTACCAAGAGACCCAGTACTTC.

The V and J genes are TRBV10-3 and TRBJ2-2; TRBD2 agrees at 7 bases. V lost 4 bases to trimming and J lost 6 bases; unmatched junction nucleotides: 8. The CDR3 runs to 15 residues. Germline V gives CDR1 ENHRY, CDR2 SYGVKD. The CDR3: CAISGAGIPAGELFF. The CDR3 DNA reads TGTGCCATCAGTGGAGCGGGGATCCCGGCCGGGGAGCTGTTTTTT.